This T cell receptor (beta chain) was recovered during a study of identical twins. Findings and caveats of the study: The analysis was cross-sectional rather than longitudinal within donors.

cDNA carried unique molecular identifiers, and a universal primer site was added by template switching. TCRdb itself ran the 5' RACE reads through MiXCR, one entry per CDR3 protein. The table shows approximately 220,000 distinct CDR3 sequences, with more than 6.5% occurring only once. On this clonotype: Its antigen remains unidentified.

The CDR3 contains 12 residues. V was shortened by 5 bases and J by 4 bases, with 9 bases between the two germline ends. The V gene's germline CDR1 is MNHEY and CDR2 SVGEGT. Healthy Caucasian donors formed the entire cohort. These sequences were also reported in another study, on yellow fever vaccine responses in identical twins. That source adds: Twins' T cell vaccine responses reportedly looked partly convergent, partly personalized.

The chain couples TRBV6-2 or TRBV6-3 to TRBJ2-7; weak D call: TRBD2 (5 bases). Sequencing used memory (CD45RO+) T cells sorted from blood. The source of this sequence is a young woman in good health. The chain's CDR3 is CASSISEYEQYF. In nucleotides, the CDR3 is TGTGCCAGCAGTATTAGCGAGTACGAGCAGTACTTC.